The next 30 T cell receptor beta chains were all read from a single sample in a study of cytomegalovirus exposure and HLA in healthy donors. The PCR made use of 60 Vbeta and 13 Jbeta primers. Assay: immunoSEQ multiplex PCR; the TCRdb copy retains only in-frame clones and omits some. Among roughly 100,000 clones listed, around 62% were seen once. What was sequenced was PBMCs. The source is a young man in good health and CMV-seropositive.

The chain carries TRBV5-1 and TRBJ2-7; the D gene is possibly TRBD2 (6 bases). Germline assignment: CDR1 SGHRS and CDR2 YFSETQ. With 0 bases removed from V and 4 bases from J, the gap between germline ends came to 17 bases. This CDR3 is built from 16 residues. CDR3 sequence reads: CASSLGVVRAGYEQYF. CDR3 nucleotide sequence: TGCGCCAGCAGCTTGGGAGTGGTGAGGGCGGGGTACGAGCAGTACTTC.

This clone was found once. The chain has TRBV7-2 and TRBJ2-7; 14 bases fit TRBD2. This CDR3 has 18 residues. V lost 1 base to trimming and J lost 4 bases; unmatched junction nucleotides: 9. Germline V gene data show CDR1 as SGHTA and CDR2 as FQGNSA. For the CDR3, the DNA is TGTGCCAGCAGCTTAGGGGTAGGAGGGACTAGCGGGGGTTACGAGCAGTACTTC. Its protein is CASSLGVGGTSGGYEQYF.

The V gene is TRBV4-1, the J gene TRBJ1-5; D gene uncertain. This CDR3 region has 14 residues. The germline V gene has CDR1 MGHRA and CDR2 YSYEKL. The V and J ends lost 1 base and 6 bases respectively, with 10 bases between them. CDR3 in amino acids: CASSQVPGLQPQHF. The CDR3 bases are TGCGCCAGCAGCCAAGTCCCTGGACTTCAGCCCCAGCATTTT.

The rearrangement joins TRBV7-2 to TRBJ1-5, with TRBD1 matching 8 bases. V shed 5 bases, J shed 5 bases, and the junction held 8 bases outside the gene matches. Germline CDR1 and CDR2: SGHTA and FQGNSA. This CDR3 comprises 15 residues. CDR3 sequence reads: CASSTGQGGYQPQHF. DNA for the CDR3: TGTGCCAGCAGCACCGGACAGGGAGGCTATCAGCCCCAGCATTTT.

J is TRBJ1-4 and V is TRBV2; TRBD1 might be the D (5 bases). V lost 6 bases to trimming and J lost 8 bases, with 13 bases between them. The CDR3 is made up of 13 amino acids. Looked up from germline, CDR1 is SNHLY and CDR2 is FYNNEI. CDR3 sequence reads: CASRGLDGEKLFF. CDR3 nucleotides: TGTGCCAGCAGGGGACTGGACGGCGAAAAACTGTTTTTT.

V and J are TRBV27 and TRBJ2-1; possible D gene TRBD1, 5 bases. This CDR3 comprises 15 residues. Germline lookup yields CDR1 MNHEY and CDR2 SMNVEV (reference sequence). V was cut by 8 bases and J by 0 bases, with 14 bases left in between. CDR3 DNA: TGTGCCAGCGGTCTCGACAGATACTCCTACAATGAGCAGTTCTTC. It specifies CASGLDRYSYNEQFF.

The gene calls are TRBV6-5 and TRBJ1-2, with a tentative D call TRBD1 (6 bases). The CDR3 sequence is 13 residues long. V was clipped by 7 bases and J by 4 bases, with 13 bases between them. Germline V gene lookup returns CDR1 MNHEY and CDR2 SVGAGI. In DNA, the CDR3 is TGTGCCAGCAAGGGGACAAGAATCTATGGCTACACCTTC. It yields the protein CASKGTRIYGYTF.

CDR3 nucleotide sequence: TGTGCCAGTAGTATTTGGGGGCGGGCAGGGGAAGCTTTCTTT. Amino acid sequence: CASSIWGRAGEAFF. This chain connects TRBV19 to TRBJ1-1; D perhaps matches TRBD1 (6 bases). In germline, CDR1 is LNHDA, CDR2 SQIVND (reference sequence). The CDR3 length is 14 residues. Deletions cut 3 bases from V and 8 bases from J, with 16 bases between.

The genes are TRBV6-7 and TRBJ2-1; D is unclear. TRBV6-7 is an open reading frame whose function is uncertain. There are 18 residues in the CDR3. V dropped 0 bases and J dropped 1 base, with 16 bases sitting between them. CDR3 DNA sequence: TGTGCCAGCAGTTACTCGAGAGTAAAAGAAATATCCTACAATGAGCAGTTCTTC. This codes for CASSYSRVKEISYNEQFF.

J is TRBJ1-1 and V is TRBV13, with a possible D match to TRBD1 (6 bases). Trimming left V 5 bases short and J 5 bases short, with 15 bases between. The CDR3 runs to 14 residues. Germline CDR1 is PRHDT and CDR2 is FYEKMQ (reference sequence). The CDR3 here is CASSVSGGATEAFF. CDR3 in DNA: TGTGCCAGCAGCGTCAGTGGGGGCGCGACTGAAGCTTTCTTT.

The chain joins TRBV7-9 to TRBJ2-3, with D possibly matching TRBD1 (5 bases). This CDR3 is built from 13 residues. V gave up 4 bases and J gave up 5 bases, with 10 bases separating them. CDR1 SEHNR and CDR2 FQNEAQ come from the germline V gene (reference sequence). Here the CDR3 DNA reads TGTGCCAGCAGCTCCTTGGGGCGAGATACGCAGTATTTT. The encoded protein is CASSSLGRDTQYF.

Only a few counts were recorded for this clone. The gene calls are TRBV20-1 and TRBJ2-7; D may be TRBD1 (6 bases). Per germline, CDR1 DFQATT and CDR2 SNEGSKA (reference sequence). The V and J ends lost 4 bases and 5 bases respectively, with 6 bases between them. The CDR3 length is 10 residues. This CDR3 is CSANRDEQYF. As DNA, the CDR3 is TGCAGTGCTAACAGGGACGAGCAGTACTTC.

DNA of the CDR3: TGTGCCAGCAGGCTAGCGGGGACTAGCACAGATACGCAGTATTTT. This sequence encodes CASRLAGTSTDTQYF. The V and J genes are TRBV7-9 and TRBJ2-3; TRBD2 aligns across 9 bases. This CDR3 is 15 amino acids long. V lost 6 bases to trimming and J lost 0 bases; unmatched junction nucleotides: 4. The germline V gene encodes CDR1 SEHNR and CDR2 FQNEAQ (reference sequence). The full variable domain, with the rest looked up from reference TRBV7-9 and TRBJ2-3, is DTGVSQNPRHKITKRGQNVTFRCDPISEHNRLYWYRQTLGQGPEFLTYFQNEAQLEKSRLLSDRFSAERPKGSFSTLEIQRTEQGDSAMYLCASRLAGTSTDTQYFGPGTRLTVL.

The chain has TRBV19 and TRBJ2-7, with a possible D match to TRBD2 (5 bases). Trimming took off 8 bases at V and 3 bases at J, with 14 bases between the two ends. This CDR3 has 13 residues. Germline V CDR1 and CDR2: LNHDA, SQIVND (reference sequence). CDR3 bases: TGTGCCAGTGGAGACCCGGGATTCTACGAGCAGTACTTC. Protein sequence: CASGDPGFYEQYF.

The V and J genes are TRBV7-2 and TRBJ1-2, with TRBD1 identical over 7 bases. V lost 2 bases to trimming and J lost 1 base; unmatched junction nucleotides: 4. The CDR3 runs to 15 residues. Per the germline V gene, CDR1 is SGHTA and CDR2 is FQGNSA. Here the CDR3 DNA reads TGTGCCAGCAGCTTATTGGCAGGGGGTAACTATGGCTACACCTTC. It translates to CASSLLAGGNYGYTF.

The chain employs TRBV2 and TRBJ2-5; tentative D call: TRBD2 (6 bases). Germline values: CDR1 SNHLY, CDR2 FYNNEI. With 3 bases removed from V and 5 bases from J, the gap between germline ends came to 10 bases. This CDR3 has 13 amino acids. The CDR3 protein is CASSEAGMETQYF. The CDR3 DNA is TGTGCCAGCAGTGAGGCGGGGATGGAGACCCAGTACTTC. The whole variable domain, filled in from reference TRBV2 and TRBJ2-5, reads EPEVTQTPSHQVTQMGQEVILRCVPISNHLYFYWYRQILGQKVEFLVSFYNNEISEKSEIFDDQFSVERPDGSNFTLKIRSTKLEDSAMYFCASSEAGMETQYFGPGTRLLVL.

This chain links TRBV18 with TRBJ1-3, with TRBD1 as a possible D gene (6 bases). V lost 3 bases and J lost 7, with 10 bases in between. Germline CDR1 reads KGHSH; CDR2 reads LQKENI. CDR3 length: 13 amino acids. The chain's CDR3 is CASSPAGDNTIYF. The CDR3 coding sequence is TGTGCCAGCTCACCTGCAGGGGATAACACCATATATTTT.

V and J are TRBV6-6 and TRBJ1-5, with 7 bases identical to TRBD1. Per germline, CDR1 MNHNY and CDR2 SVGAGI (reference sequence). V lost 5 bases and J lost 11; bases outside the gene matches: 15. The CDR3 loop spans 15 amino acids. CDR3 region: CASSPANRGTGAQHF. The CDR3 DNA follows: TGTGCCAGCAGTCCAGCAAACAGGGGAACGGGGGCCCAGCATTTT.

The sample holds one count of this clone. The chain recombines TRBV19 with TRBJ2-7; 9 bases fit TRBD2. CDR1 and CDR2 (germline): LNHDA, SQIVND (reference sequence). Losses at the gene ends were 4 bases for V and 1 base for J; bases not matched to a gene: 14. The CDR3 contains 18 residues. The CDR3 loop is CASSKVRYLAGESYEQYF. CDR3 nucleotides: TGTGCCAGTAGTAAGGTCCGATATTTAGCGGGGGAATCCTACGAGCAGTACTTC.

This sequence joins TRBV11-3 and TRBJ2-5, with D perhaps matching TRBD2 (6 bases). Germline lookup yields CDR1 SGHNT and CDR2 YENEEA. Trimming stripped 4 bases from V and 5 bases from J, with 20 bases between. The CDR3 sequence is 16 residues long. The CDR3 DNA sequence: TGTGCCAGCAGCTCCGGGGGAGCAGGGTCAGGTGAGACCCAGTACTTC. This gives the protein CASSSGGAGSGETQYF.

This clone was observed a few times. The chain links TRBV7-9 to TRBJ2-7; D perhaps matches TRBD1 (5 bases). V lost 5 bases, J lost 5 bases, and 16 bases lay in between. The CDR3 length is 14 residues. Germline V gene lookup returns CDR1 SEHNR and CDR2 FQNEAQ (reference sequence). The CDR3: CASSPVQGSNEQYF. CDR3 sequence (DNA): TGTGCCAGCAGCCCCGTGCAGGGCTCAAACGAGCAGTACTTC.

This sequence joins TRBV1 and TRBJ2-7; no check of the table's D call, TRBD2, against the DNA was made. TRBV1 is a pseudogene. The CDR3 contains 17 residues. The CDR3 sequence: CTSSQDSGERGAHEQYF. CDR3 bases: TGCACCAGCAGCCAAGATAGTGGGGAGCGGGGGGCCCACGAGCAGTACTTC.

The chain uses TRBV9 and TRBJ1-2; D is unresolved. V lost 4 bases, J lost 8 bases, and 12 bases lay in between. This CDR3 is built from 12 residues. CDR1 is SGDLS, CDR2 YYNGEE, per germline. This CDR3 reads CASSPPSRGYTF. The DNA of the CDR3 is TGTGCCAGCAGCCCACCGTCGCGGGGCTACACCTTC.

The CDR3, as DNA: TGTGCCAGCAGCTACCGGACAGGGGGTAACTATGGCTACACCTTC. It is translated as CASSYRTGGNYGYTF. The rearrangement uses TRBV7-2 and TRBJ1-2, with 10 bases matching TRBD1. CDR1 and CDR2 from the germline V gene are SGHTA and FQGNSA. The CDR3 runs to 15 residues. The ends lost 4 bases at V and 1 base at J; junction bases unmatched: 3.

This clone showed up just a few times. This chain joins TRBV6-1 and TRBJ2-1; maybe TRBD2 (6 bases). Looked up from germline, CDR1 is MNHNS and CDR2 is SASEGT. The CDR3 has 15 amino acids. V shed 3 bases and J shed 9 bases, with 18 bases lying between them. Written as DNA, the CDR3 is TGTGCCAGCAGTGAGTTGGCGGGGAATCGGGTTGAGCAGTTCTTC. It is translated as CASSELAGNRVEQFF.

This chain connects TRBV6-1 to TRBJ1-2, with 10 bases fitting TRBD1. J lost 1 base, V lost 6 bases, and 5 bases had no gene match. Germline V CDR1 and CDR2: MNHNS, SASEGT. This CDR3 has 15 residues. CDR3 sequence: CASRARDRGNYGYTF. The DNA of the CDR3 is TGTGCCAGCAGGGCCCGGGACAGGGGTAACTATGGCTACACCTTC.

The J gene is TRBJ1-3, the V gene TRBV18; D remains ambiguous. Germline V gene sequence: CDR1 KGHSH, CDR2 LQKENI. Trimming left V 2 bases short and J 0 bases short, with 14 bases between. This CDR3 region has 17 residues. The CDR3 sequence is CASSPLHSSGSGNTIYF. The DNA of the CDR3 is TGTGCCAGCTCACCATTACACTCTTCGGGCTCTGGAAACACCATATATTTT.

A note on this clone: Sequence at one end of the junction differs from germline and may be a read error. In DNA form, the CDR3 reads TGTGCTAGTGGTCTCGGCTCTTTTGGAGACTTC. It codes for CASGLGSFGDF. The rearrangement links TRBV12-5 to TRBJ2-7; D not certain. In germline, CDR1 is LGHNT, CDR2 FRNRAP. The CDR3 extends over 11 amino acids.

The chain employs TRBV6-1 and TRBJ1-2; D is uncertain. This CDR3 has 15 amino acids. V was cut by 2 bases and J by 2 bases, with 12 bases left in between. In germline, CDR1 is MNHNS, CDR2 SASEGT. The CDR3 region has the DNA TGTGCCAGCAGTGAATCCGGGATGGGGAACTATGGCTACACCTTC. Translating gives CASSESGMGNYGYTF.

This clone was counted a single time. V usage is TRBV11-2 and J usage is TRBJ2-2; 10 bases line up with TRBD2. CDR1 and CDR2 (germline): SGHAT, FQNNGV. The CDR3 has 16 amino acids. V shed 0 bases and J 4 bases; nucleotides not matched to a gene: 2. CDR3 DNA sequence: TGTGCCAGCAGCTTAGATATAGCGGGGGGCACCGGGGAGCTGTTTTTT. Encoded protein: CASSLDIAGGTGELFF.